This is a list of T cell receptor beta chains from one sample in a study of cytomegalovirus exposure and HLA in healthy donors. The table came from immunoSEQ multiplex PCR; TCRdb's copy has only in-frame clones and leaves some out. Altogether approximately 170,000 clones are present, roughly 77% being singletons, with the ten largest covering 4.7%. The material sequenced was PBMCs. All receptors come from a man in his late teens or twenties in good health and CMV-seropositive. CDR3s include the opening cysteine and the closing phenylalanine or tryptophan. The D gene is left open where the match is weak. For some rows the clone size is stated as once, few or many, or as a class when expanded; others skip it.

clone size,D gene,V gene,J gene,CDR3 DNA,CDR3 protein
few,-,TRBV6-6,TRBJ2-1,TGTGCCAGCAGTAACACAGCCTATGAGCAGTTCTTC,CASSNTAYEQFF
-,-,TRBV6-1,TRBJ1-2,TGTGCCAGCAGTGAAACAGGGAACTATGGCTACACCTTC,CASSETGNYGYTF
-,-,TRBV19,TRBJ1-2,TGTGCCAGTAGTAGAGACAGGCCGACTAGGGACTATGGCTACACCTTC,CASSRDRPTRDYGYTF
-,TRBD1,TRBV7-2,TRBJ1-2,TGTGCCAGCAGCTTAGATCCGGGACAGGGGGCTCTCCATGGCTACACCTTC,CASSLDPGQGALHGYTF
few,TRBD1,TRBV11-2,TRBJ1-2,TGTGCCAGCAGCTTAGGACTAACGGACAGGTTGAACTATGGCTACACCTTC,CASSLGLTDRLNYGYTF
few,TRBD1,TRBV27,TRBJ1-5,TGTGCCAGCAGTCGACAGGGTTTTCAGCCCCAGCATTTT,CASSRQGFQPQHF
once,TRBD2,TRBV6-1,TRBJ2-5,TGTGCCAGCAGTGCCGTAGCGGGGGGAGGGGAGACCCAGTACTTC,CASSAVAGGGETQYF
few,TRBD1,TRBV29-1,TRBJ2-3,TGCAGCGTGGGGACAGGGATGGCGGCAGATACGCAGTATTTT,CSVGTGMAADTQYF
many,-,TRBV30,TRBJ1-5,TGTGCCTGGAGTGAAGGGAGTCAGCCCCAGCATTTT,CAWSEGSQPQHF
-,-,TRBV30,TRBJ2-5,TGTGCCTGGAGTGACGGGAGTTCGGAGACCCAGTACTTC,CAWSDGSSETQYF
once,TRBD2,TRBV6-1,TRBJ2-3,TGTGCCAGCAGTGAAGGAACTAGCGGGGGCCATTGGGAGTATTTT,CASSEGTSGGHWEYF
few,TRBD2,TRBV5-1,TRBJ2-1,TGCGCCAGCAGCTTGCTAGCGGGTTACTCCTACAATGAGCAGTTCTTC,CASSLLAGYSYNEQFF
-,TRBD1,TRBV5-1,TRBJ1-3,TGCGCCAGCAGCTTGCAGACAGGGAGGACTCCTGGAAACACCATATATTTT,CASSLQTGRTPGNTIYF
-,-,TRBV6-5,TRBJ1-2,TGTGCCAGCAGTGGTTGGAGCAGGGTACAGCAGGGCTACACCTTC,CASSGWSRVQQGYTF
-,-,TRBV7-9,TRBJ2-5,TGTGCCAGCAGCGTAGACCGGGACATGATAGAGACCCAGTACTTC,CASSVDRDMIETQYF
-,-,TRBV29-1,TRBJ1-1,TGCAGCGTTGTGCAGGGCTTACTGAACACTGAAGCTTTCTTT,CSVVQGLLNTEAFF
few,-,TRBV6-5,TRBJ1-2,TGTGCCAGCAGTTACTCCTTACAGGTGCTGGGTGGCTACACCTTC,CASSYSLQVLGGYTF
-,TRBD1,TRBV27,TRBJ1-5,TGTGCCAGTGGACAGGGGGATCAGCCCCAGCATTTT,CASGQGDQPQHF
-,TRBD2,TRBV7-9,TRBJ2-1,TGTGCCAGCAGCCGGACTAGCGGGAACAATGAGCAGTTCTTC,CASSRTSGNNEQFF
-,TRBD1,TRBV4-2,TRBJ1-5,TGTGCCAGCAGCCAAGAGGTCAGGGGGCAAGGTCAGCCCCAGCATTTT,CASSQEVRGQGQPQHF
-,TRBD2,TRBV29-1,TRBJ2-3,TGCAGCGCCCCGGGGGGAGATACGCAGTATTTT,CSAPGGDTQYF
once,TRBD2,TRBV7-6,TRBJ2-1,TGTGCCAGCAGCTTGGTAGAGCGGGGTGAGCAGTTCTTC,CASSLVERGEQFF
-,-,TRBV5-4,TRBJ1-4,TGTGCCAGCAGCTTGGATGGACAGATTCCTAATGAAAAACTGTTTTTT,CASSLDGQIPNEKLFF
-,-,TRBV5-8,TRBJ1-4,TGTGCCAGCAGCTTGGAGTGGAGGTCCGGTGAAAAACTGTTTTTT,CASSLEWRSGEKLFF
-,-,TRBV29-1,TRBJ2-1,TGCAGCGGGGACTCCCGAACCAACAATGAGCAGTTCTTC,CSGDSRTNNEQFF
few,-,TRBV4-2,TRBJ1-1,TGTGCCTATTCGGACATGAACACTGAAGCTTTCTTT,CAYSDMNTEAFF
-,-,TRBV7-8,TRBJ1-2,TGTGCCAGCAGCAGGACGGGGGGCTTTAATAACTATGGCTACACCTTC,CASSRTGGFNNYGYTF
-,-,TRBV6-6,TRBJ1-1,TGTGCCAGCAGTTACCGGCAGGGTGACACTGAAGCTTTCTTT,CASSYRQGDTEAFF